This paragraph reports one TCR beta chain. This entry is derived from a study of blood T cell repertoires in COVID-19. Overall study: Researchers got acute and convalescent COVID-19 samples from the United States, Italy and Spain. Sources were T cells, B-cell-depleted T cells, or PBMCs; the material itself was cDNA or gDNA.

The CDR3 consists of 15 residues. Trimming took 6 bases from V and 5 from J; bases not matched to a gene: 10. Germline loops: CDR1 MNHEY, CDR2 SVGAGI. In the original analysis: Reference gene primer amplification yielded estimated nucleated cell counts. Only in-frame clones appear in the TCRdb table, and some are missing; sequencing was by immunoSEQ multiplex PCR. The V and J calls and the clone size are those of that table, but D and trimming were determined from the DNA. Among more than 45,000 clones, over 75% were seen once, and the ten largest hold 5% to 5.5%. The rearrangement joins TRBV6-5 to TRBJ1-5, with TRBD1 matching over 7 bases. Sequencing was performed on peripheral blood. The TCR comes from a man aged 65 to 85 with acute or convalescent COVID-19. CDR3 coding DNA: TGTGCCAGCAGGCCTCCGGGACAGATCGATCAGCCCCAGCATTTT. Its translation: CASRPPGQIDQPQHF.